The rows below give T cell receptor beta chains drawn from one sample of a study of early T cells in non-severe SARS-CoV-2 infection. TCRdb reprocessed the 5' RACE reads via MiXCR and lists one record per CDR3 protein. The sample has about 61,000 distinct CDR3 sequences, about 11% seen once. This sample comprised whole blood, obtained at baseline. All receptors come from an adult who was a healthcare worker with PCR-confirmed SARS-CoV-2 infection or an uninfected control (not recorded which). The donor label of this sample is uncertain. Both conserved end residues are part of each CDR3. The order of the fields is J gene, D gene, clone size, V gene, CDR3 DNA, CDR3 protein. The D gene is left open where the match is weak. Clone size is stated in some rows and not others, as once, few, many or a class when expanded.

TRBJ2-1 | NA | NA | TRBV6-5 | TGTGCCAGCAGTTATTTTTCGGGGGAGAAGTTCTTC | CASSYFSGEKFF
TRBJ2-3 | NA | few | TRBV5-1 | TGCGCCAGCAGCGCCATACCAGGGTTAAGCACAGATACGCAGTATTTT | CASSAIPGLSTDTQYF
TRBJ1-2 | NA | few | TRBV7-9 | TGTGCCAGCAGCTTCGAGGGATCACCACCCGACGGCTACACCTTC | CASSFEGSPPDGYTF
TRBJ1-2 | NA | NA | TRBV14 | TGTGCCAGCAGCCGAGGGGGGATCCCTAGGGGCTACACCTTC | CASSRGGIPRGYTF
TRBJ1-5 | TRBD1 | NA | TRBV5-5 | TGTGCCAGCAGTCCCGACAGGGGGTCTCAGCCCCAGCATTTT | CASSPDRGSQPQHF
TRBJ1-1 | NA | few | TRBV12-3/TRBV12-4 | TGTGCCAGCAGTTTAGGTATTGAAGCTTTCTTT | CASSLGIEAFF
TRBJ1-2 | NA | many | TRBV7-9 | TGTGCCAGCAGCCCAAGCAGTGGCTACACCTTC | CASSPSSGYTF
TRBJ2-1 | TRBD2 | few | TRBV9 | TGTGTCAGCAGCCCCCGCGGGACTAGCGAACGGAATGAGCAGTTCTTC | CVSSPRGTSERNEQFF
TRBJ2-5 | TRBD1 | few | TRBV6-5 | TGTGCCAGCAGTAAGACAGGGCGAAAGACCCAGTACTTC | CASSKTGRKTQYF
TRBJ1-4 | TRBD1 | few | TRBV6-6 | TGTGCCAGCGGATCCGGGACAGGGTATGAAAAACTGTTTTTT | CASGSGTGYEKLFF
TRBJ1-6 | NA | NA | TRBV6-1 | TGTGCCAGCAGTGAAGTTGTTCGGGGTTCACCCCTCCACTTT | CASSEVVRGSPLHF
TRBJ1-1 | TRBD1 | few | TRBV27 | TGTGCCAGCAGTTCCCACAGGGGAGTGGGTTCTGAAGCTTTCTTT | CASSSHRGVGSEAFF
TRBJ2-3 | TRBD1 | few | TRBV9 | TGTGCCAGCAGCGTAGCATGGGGGACAGCCACAGATACGCAGTATTTT | CASSVAWGTATDTQYF
TRBJ1-6 | TRBD1 | many | TRBV20-1 | TGCAGTGCTAGAGGAGAGGGGACAGGGGTTCATTCACCCCTCCACTTT | CSARGEGTGVHSPLHF
TRBJ1-2 | NA | NA | TRBV14 | TGTGCCAGCAGCTCCCGCGGAGCCTATGGCTACACCTTC | CASSSRGAYGYTF
TRBJ1-3 | NA | NA | TRBV9 | TGTGCCAGCAGCGTAGCAGGCCACTCTGGAAACACCATATATTTT | CASSVAGHSGNTIYF
TRBJ1-2 | NA | many | TRBV7-9 | TGTGCCAGCAGGTATAAAGTGGACGGCTACACCTTC | CASRYKVDGYTF
TRBJ2-3 | NA | NA | TRBV2 | TGTGCCAGCAGAACAGGCACAGATACGCAGTATTTT | CASRTGTDTQYF
TRBJ2-4 | NA | few | TRBV6-2/TRBV6-3 | TGTGCCAGCAGCCATGACAGAATCAAAAACATTCAGTACTTC | CASSHDRIKNIQYF
TRBJ2-3 | NA | NA | TRBV6-4 | TGTGCCAGCAGTGCAGGGGTAAGGACAGATACGCAGTATTTT | CASSAGVRTDTQYF
TRBJ2-2 | TRBD1 | few | TRBV7-9 | TGTGCCAGCAGCTTAGCCCCAGGGGGCGGCACCGGGGAGCTGTTTTTT | CASSLAPGGGTGELFF
TRBJ2-1 | TRBD2 | NA | TRBV9 | TGTGCCAGCAGCCCGAGGACTAGCGGGGGGGCTTTCCACAATGAGCAGTTCTTC | CASSPRTSGGAFHNEQFF
TRBJ2-2 | TRBD2 | NA | TRBV20-1 | TGCAGTGCGATGGGACTAGCGGGGGGCGTGCTCACCGGGGAGCTGTTTTTT | CSAMGLAGGVLTGELFF
TRBJ2-5 | TRBD2 | few | TRBV20-1 | TGCAGTGCTTCAAGGACTAGTCGGTCGGAGACCCAGTACTTC | CSASRTSRSETQYF
TRBJ1-3 | NA | many | TRBV29-1 | TGCAGCGTTTTAGGGGCGGGTGGAAACACCATATATTTT | CSVLGAGGNTIYF
TRBJ1-3 | NA | few | TRBV12-3/TRBV12-4 | TGTGCCAGCAGGGGTCTGGCGGCTGGAAACACCATATATTTT | CASRGLAAGNTIYF
TRBJ1-3 | NA | NA | TRBV7-8 | TGTGCCAGCAGTAAGAGGGACTCTGGAAACACCATATATTTT | CASSKRDSGNTIYF
TRBJ1-1 | NA | few | TRBV10-2 | TGCGCCAGCAGTGAGGGACACTTGGTTTTCTTT | CASSEGHLVFF
TRBJ2-3 | NA | NA | TRBV11-2 | TGTGCCAGCAGCGAGTCTTTGGGTCTTCTATTTCCGCAGTATTTT | CASSESLGLLFPQYF
TRBJ1-6 | TRBD1 | few | TRBV7-6 | TGTGCCAGCAGCTCAGGGACAGCCCAATATTCACCCCTCCACTTT | CASSSGTAQYSPLHF
TRBJ1-6 | NA | NA | TRBV7-9 | TGTGCCAGCAGCCCTGCGGGGATTAGTAATTCACCCCTCCACTTT | CASSPAGISNSPLHF
TRBJ1-4 | NA | medium-sized | TRBV10-3 | TGTGCCATCAGTGAGTCGATAGGGGACGAAAAACTGTTTTTT | CAISESIGDEKLFF
TRBJ2-2 | TRBD1 | many | TRBV28 | TGTGCCAGCAGTCCAGGACAGGAGGTAGTAACCGGGGAGCTGTTTTTT | CASSPGQEVVTGELFF
TRBJ1-4 | TRBD1 | many | TRBV20-1 | TGCAGTGCTAGAGATACAGGGGTAGAAGAAAAACTGTTTTTT | CSARDTGVEEKLFF
TRBJ2-5 | NA | NA | TRBV7-2 | TGTGCCAGCAGCTTAGTAGCCTCGGAGCCCGCCGAGTACTTC | CASSLVASEPAEYF
TRBJ2-5 | NA | NA | TRBV5-1 | TGCGCCAGCAGCTTGGGCTCTGGGGTGGAGACCCAGTACTTC | CASSLGSGVETQYF
TRBJ2-3 | TRBD2 | few | TRBV3-1 | TGTGCCAGCAGCCAAACTAGCGGGGGGGCAAGCACAGATACGCAGTATTTT | CASSQTSGGASTDTQYF
TRBJ1-5 | NA | many | TRBV27 | TGTGCCAGCAGTCCGAGGGACCATCATCAGCCCCAGCATTTT | CASSPRDHHQPQHF
TRBJ2-2 | NA | few | TRBV5-1 | TGCGCCAGCAGCTTGAGTACGGGATACGGGGAGCTGTTTTTT | CASSLSTGYGELFF
TRBJ2-2 | NA | few | TRBV5-4 | TGTGCCAGCAAAGCTAACTTGGGTTATGACGCCGGGGAGCTGTTTTTT | CASKANLGYDAGELFF
TRBJ1-1 | NA | few | TRBV18 | TGTGCCAGCTCACCGATCGGGAACACTGAAGCTTTCTTT | CASSPIGNTEAFF
TRBJ1-6 | NA | few | TRBV12-3/TRBV12-4 | TGTGCCAGTATTGATACCTTGGGGCCCCTCCACTTT | CASIDTLGPLHF
TRBJ1-1 | NA | few | TRBV20-1 | TGCAGTGTTAGAGGGACGGGGTATGAAGCTTTCTTT | CSVRGTGYEAFF
TRBJ1-5 | NA | NA | TRBV10-2 | TGCGCCAGCAGTGATGGGGGGAATAGCAATCAGCCCCAGCATTTT | CASSDGGNSNQPQHF
TRBJ1-2 | NA | few | TRBV6-5 | TGTGCCAGCAGTTATGGGCCAGGGAGGGATGGCTACACCTTC | CASSYGPGRDGYTF
TRBJ1-5 | NA | many | TRBV4-2 | TGTGCCAGCAGCCAAGAACTTCTAGGGGATCAGCCCCAGCATTTT | CASSQELLGDQPQHF
TRBJ2-3 | NA | NA | TRBV7-2 | TGTGCCAGCAGCTTGGCCCGCGCGAATACGCAGTATTTT | CASSLARANTQYF
TRBJ2-1 | NA | NA | TRBV12-2 | TGTGCAAGTCTCAGTAGCGGGGGTAGAAACAATGAGCAGTTCTTC | CASLSSGGRNNEQFF
TRBJ1-1 | NA | few | TRBV12-5 | TGTGCTAGTGGTTTGGCCCTCGGCCGCCTTGAAGCTTTCTTT | CASGLALGRLEAFF
TRBJ2-1 | TRBD1 | few | TRBV7-2 | TGTGCCAGCAGCAAATTCAATCGACAGGGCAATGAGCAGTTCTTC | CASSKFNRQGNEQFF
TRBJ2-1 | NA | NA | TRBV12-3/TRBV12-4 | TGTGCCAGCAGTTTAGCCCTAAGGACAGACTACAATGAGCAGTTCTTC | CASSLALRTDYNEQFF
TRBJ1-2 | TRBD1 | NA | TRBV2 | TGTGCCAGCAGCCCTGGACAGGGAACGAGCAGTGGCTACACCTTC | CASSPGQGTSSGYTF
TRBJ1-3 | NA | many | TRBV7-2 | TGTGCCAGCAGCTTAAGTTGGGGCTACGGAAACACCATATATTTT | CASSLSWGYGNTIYF
TRBJ2-2 | TRBD1 | few | TRBV5-1 | TGCGCCAGCAGCTCCTTAGAAGGACAGGCCGGAGCGAGTACCGGGGAGCTGTTTTTT | CASSSLEGQAGASTGELFF
TRBJ1-6 | NA | NA | TRBV20-1 | TGCAGTGCTAGAGACGGTTCCTATAATTCACCCCTCCACTTT | CSARDGSYNSPLHF